The 30 T cell receptor beta chains below all came from one sample that was sequenced in a study of cytomegalovirus exposure and HLA in healthy donors (dated by TCRdb to about 2017). Receptor amplification or capture employed the immunoSEQ multiplex PCR assay. For the multiplex PCR, a mixture combining 60 forward primers for TCR Vbeta segments and 13 reverse primers for TCR Jbeta segments was used. TCRdb retrieved this table from immuneACCESS and kept in-frame rearrangements only. Not all clones are present; in checked studies, unresolved V genes account for under half, and no reason is known for the remainder. The sample profile shows roughly 150,000 clones; roughly 79% of them were found once. The ten biggest clones cover approximately 9.8% of the sample. The sequenced sample consisted of PBMCs. The source is a man aged 18 to 29 in good health and CMV-seropositive.

This clone was picked up a small number of times. V gene TRBV5-6 combines with J gene TRBJ2-7; D possibly corresponds to TRBD1 (6 bases). CDR1 is SGHDT, CDR2 YYEEEE, per germline. CDR3 size: 18 residues. Trimming removed 2 bases at V and 2 bases at J, with 23 bases between. CDR3 in DNA: TGTGCCAGCAGCTTCAGTGAAAGATCCAGGGGACCAACCTACGAGCAGTACTTC. It yields the protein CASSFSERSRGPTYEQYF.

The chain recombines TRBV29-1 with TRBJ2-5; no clear D. Germline lookup yields CDR1 SQVTM and CDR2 ANQGSEA. The CDR3 length is 12 residues. The germline V and J ends were trimmed by 4 bases and 3 bases, with 9 bases remaining between them. The CDR3 loop reads CSVGQTEETQYF. In DNA form, the CDR3 reads TGCAGCGTTGGACAAACCGAAGAGACCCAGTACTTC.

About this clone itself: The junction departs from germline at one end; a sequencing error may be responsible. The chain couples TRBV5-4 to TRBJ2-1; 9 bases line up with TRBD1. CDR1 and CDR2 from the germline V gene are SGHNT and YYREEE (reference sequence). The CDR3 loop spans 15 amino acids. CDR3 sequence (DNA): TGTGCCAGCAGCTTCCGGGACAGGGCCTACAATGGGCAGTTCTTC. Translating gives CASSFRDRAYNGQFF.

The chain joins TRBV5-6 to TRBJ2-2, with D perhaps TRBD1 (5 bases). Germline V gene lookup returns CDR1 SGHDT and CDR2 YYEEEE. The CDR3 spans 15 residues. V gave up 0 bases and J gave up 6 bases, with 12 bases separating them. Here the CDR3 DNA reads TGTGCCAGCAGCTTGGGGACAAGGGGTGCCGGGGAGCTGTTTTTT. Translated, it gives CASSLGTRGAGELFF.

The sample holds a few counts of this clone. This chain joins TRBV9 and TRBJ2-3; D perhaps matches TRBD2 (6 bases). Looked up from germline, CDR1 is SGDLS and CDR2 is YYNGEE. The V end lost 0 bases, the J end lost 4 bases, and 15 bases lay between the germline ends. This CDR3 is built from 16 residues. Written as DNA, the CDR3 is TGTGCCAGCAGCGTAGCGTCCCAGACTAGGTCAGATACGCAGTATTTT. Protein product: CASSVASQTRSDTQYF.

Only a few counts were recorded for this clone. The chain recombines TRBV4-3 with TRBJ1-4; possibly TRBD1 for D (6 bases). Trimming removed 2 bases from V and 8 bases from J, with 15 bases in between. This CDR3 spans 15 amino acids. CDR1 and CDR2 from the germline V gene are LGHNA and YSLEER. The CDR3 sequence is CASSQTGQMHEKLFF. In DNA form, the CDR3 reads TGCGCCAGCAGCCAAACAGGACAGATGCACGAAAAACTGTTTTTT.

As for this clone: Likely a read error: the CDR3 ends without its conserved phenylalanine or tryptophan. The chain has TRBV28 and TRBJ1-6, with a possible D match to TRBD1 (5 bases). V dropped 6 bases and J dropped 9 bases, with 15 bases sitting between them. This CDR3 has 14 residues. Germline values: CDR1 MDHEN, CDR2 SYDVKM. This CDR3 reads CASSPGGESSPLHL. In DNA, the CDR3 is TGTGCCAGCAGCCCCGGGGGGGAGAGTTCACCCCTCCACCTT.

The chain joins TRBV5-4 to TRBJ2-5; the match to TRBD2 covers 8 bases. CDR3 length: 14 residues. V was pared by 2 bases and J by 1 base, with 1 base of the junction left unmatched. The germline V gene encodes CDR1 SGHNT and CDR2 YYREEE (reference sequence). For the CDR3, the DNA is TGTGCCAGCAGCTTCCGGGGGGGCCAAGAGACCCAGTACTTC. Translation: CASSFRGGQETQYF.

The J gene is TRBJ1-2, the V gene TRBV6-5; D is unresolved. The V end lost 8 bases, the J end lost 4 bases, and 8 bases lay between the germline ends. Germline lookup yields CDR1 MNHEY and CDR2 SVGAGI. This CDR3 has 11 amino acids. The CDR3: CASVGGYGYTF. In DNA form, the CDR3 reads TGTGCCAGCGTCGGCGGCTATGGCTACACCTTC.

This clone was picked up one time. The genes are TRBV27 and TRBJ2-7; tentative D call: TRBD1 (5 bases). The V gene lost 0 bases and the J gene lost 3 bases, with 12 bases spanning the gap. The germline gives CDR1 MNHEY, CDR2 SMNVEV (reference sequence). The CDR3 length is 15 residues. The CDR3 sequence: CASSLSQGPLYEQYF. The DNA of the CDR3 is TGTGCCAGCAGTTTATCGCAGGGCCCACTCTACGAGCAGTACTTC.

In this sample, this clone turned up once. J is TRBJ2-7 and V is TRBV5-1, with TRBD2 identical over 7 bases. CDR1 SGHRS and CDR2 YFSETQ come from the germline V gene. Trimming took 0 bases from V and 0 from J; bases not matched to a gene: 6. The CDR3 consists of 16 residues. The CDR3 DNA is TGCGCCAGCAGCTTGGTCCCTGGCGGGAGCTCCTACGAGCAGTACTTC. The encoded protein is CASSLVPGGSSYEQYF.

The rearrangement links TRBV5-1 to TRBJ1-2; 7 bases agree with TRBD1. CDR3 length: 13 residues. After removal of 4 bases from V and 8 bases from J, the junction contained 8 bases not matched to a gene. The germline V gene encodes CDR1 SGHRS and CDR2 YFSETQ. The CDR3 spells CASSPSGGWGYTF. The CDR3 coding sequence is TGCGCCAGCAGCCCGTCAGGGGGATGGGGCTACACCTTC.

V usage is TRBV10-3 and J usage is TRBJ2-7; TRBD1 might be the D (5 bases). Trimming left V 2 bases short and J 5 bases short, with 10 bases between. Looked up from germline, CDR1 is ENHRY and CDR2 is SYGVKD. The CDR3 length is 13 residues. The CDR3, as DNA: TGTGCCATCAGTGAGGTTAGGGGCAACGAGCAGTACTTC. This encodes CAISEVRGNEQYF.

CDR3 sequence reads: CASSSSGGGNTEAFF. The CDR3 coding sequence is TGTGCCAGCAGCTCGTCAGGGGGAGGGAACACTGAAGCTTTCTTT. The chain links TRBV9 to TRBJ1-1, with 7 bases lining up with TRBD1. The V gene end was trimmed by 4 bases and the J gene end by 1 base; junction bases not matched to a gene: 7. In germline, CDR1 is SGDLS, CDR2 YYNGEE. There are 15 residues in the CDR3. Full variable domain (outside the CDR3, taken from reference TRBV9 and TRBJ1-1): DSGVTQTPKHLITATGQRVTLRCSPRSGDLSVYWYQQSLDQGLQFLIQYYNGEERAKGNILERFSAQQFPDLHSELNLSSLELGDSALYFCASSSSGGGNTEAFFGQGTRLTVV.

This clone was found once. The sample carries other DNA sequences with the same CDR3. The chain carries TRBV18 and TRBJ2-5, with a possible D match to TRBD2 (6 bases). In germline, CDR1 is KGHSH, CDR2 LQKENI. CDR3 length equals 13 residues. Deletions cut 6 bases from V and 1 base from J, with 9 bases between. The CDR3 is CASSPGVQETQYF. In nucleotides, the CDR3 is TGTGCCAGCTCTCCGGGAGTCCAAGAGACCCAGTACTTC.

A remark on this clone: The same CDR3 is also encoded by other DNA sequences in this sample. V and J are TRBV5-4 and TRBJ2-7, with D tentatively TRBD1 (5 bases). Trimming stripped 4 bases from V and 2 bases from J, with 13 bases between. Germline CDR1 is SGHNT and CDR2 is YYREEE (reference sequence). This CDR3 is 14 amino acids long. CDR3: CASSLQRQPYEQYF. The CDR3 region has the DNA TGTGCCAGCAGCCTACAAAGACAGCCCTACGAGCAGTACTTC.

This clone was observed once. This rearrangement joins TRBV2 to TRBJ2-7; 10 bases line up with TRBD1. Germline-derived CDR1 and CDR2 are SNHLY and FYNNEI. The CDR3 covers 13 residues. J was trimmed by 0 bases and V by 11 bases; bases with no gene match: 4. This CDR3 is CAVGTGVSYEQYF. The CDR3 DNA follows: TGTGCCGTGGGGACAGGGGTCTCCTACGAGCAGTACTTC.

The CDR3 region is CASRRNTEAFF. The DNA for the CDR3 is TGTGCCAGCAGGAGGAACACTGAAGCTTTCTTT. This chain uses TRBV28 with TRBJ1-1; D is undetermined. The germline V gene encodes CDR1 MDHEN and CDR2 SYDVKM. V lost 6 bases to trimming and J lost 1 base, with 3 bases between them. The CDR3 consists of 11 residues.

V usage is TRBV27 and J usage is TRBJ2-5; TRBD1 might be the D (6 bases). Trimming removed 5 bases at V and 0 bases at J, with 13 bases between. This CDR3 spans 15 amino acids. Germline V gene sequence: CDR1 MNHEY, CDR2 SMNVEV (reference sequence). The CDR3 region has the DNA TGTGCCAGCAGTCTCACAGGGTCGGACCAAGAGACCCAGTACTTC. Translating gives CASSLTGSDQETQYF.

The V call is TRBV6-1, the J call TRBJ1-6, with D uncertain. The V end lost 7 bases, the J end lost 0 bases, and 10 bases lay between the germline ends. This CDR3 comprises 15 residues. Germline CDR1 MNHNS, CDR2 SASEGT. The CDR3 loop reads CASISGSSYNSPLHF. In DNA, the CDR3 is TGTGCCAGCATCAGCGGGAGCTCCTATAATTCACCCCTCCACTTT.

V and J are TRBV30 and TRBJ2-5; D may be TRBD2 (7 bases). The CDR3 runs to 14 residues. The germline V gene has CDR1 GTSNPN and CDR2 SVGIG (reference sequence). With 1 base removed from V and 9 bases from J, the gap between germline ends came to 18 bases. CDR3 amino acids: CAWSGLGGATAQYF. Written as DNA, the CDR3 is TGTGCCTGGAGTGGTCTGGGGGGGGCGACGGCCCAGTACTTC. Full variable domain (remainder filled in from reference TRBV30 and TRBJ2-5): SQTIHQWPATLVQPVGSPLSLECTVEGTSNPNLYWYRQAAGRGLQLLFYSVGIGQISSEVPQNLSASRPQDRQFILSSKKLLLSDSGFYLCAWSGLGGATAQYFGPGTRLLVL.

The CDR3 loop reads CASTTTGATNEKLFF. DNA for the CDR3: TGTGCCAGCACTACAACAGGGGCAACTAATGAAAAACTGTTTTTT. The chain joins TRBV28 to TRBJ1-4, with 7 nucleotides matching TRBD1. The junction had 5 bases not matched to a gene; V was cut back by 7 bases and J by 0 bases. There are 15 residues in the CDR3. The germline gives CDR1 MDHEN, CDR2 SYDVKM.

In regard to this clone: In the same sample, other DNA sequences code for this CDR3. The V and J genes are TRBV5-1 and TRBJ2-2; TRBD1 is a possible D gene (5 bases). Germline-derived CDR1 and CDR2 are SGHRS and YFSETQ. The CDR3 is 15 residues long. Deletions cut 0 bases from V and 0 bases from J, with 6 bases between. Here the CDR3 DNA reads TGCGCCAGCAGCTTGGGACAGACGAACACCGGGGAGCTGTTTTTT. Amino acids: CASSLGQTNTGELFF.

J is TRBJ1-2 and V is TRBV6-1, with D uncertain. Trimming removed 4 bases from V and 5 bases from J, with 14 bases in between. From germline, CDR1 is MNHNS and CDR2 SASEGT. This CDR3 is built from 14 residues. Here the CDR3 reads CASSAGGMGYGYTF. The DNA of the CDR3 is TGTGCCAGCAGTGCAGGAGGGATGGGATATGGCTACACCTTC.

This clone was detected only once. The rearrangement uses TRBV29-1 and TRBJ1-1; D is unclear. Germline V lookup: CDR1 SQVTM, CDR2 ANQGSEA. Trimming stripped 5 bases from V and 1 base from J, with 17 bases between. The CDR3 runs to 15 residues. The CDR3 region has the DNA TGCAGCGTTACGGGTATGGAGGGTCGGAACACTGAAGCTTTCTTT. It encodes CSVTGMEGRNTEAFF. Complete variable domain (other parts from reference TRBV29-1 and TRBJ1-1): SAVISQKPSRDICQRGTSLTIQCQVDSQVTMMFWYRQQPGQSLTLIATANQGSEATYESGFVIDKFPISRPNLTFSTLTVSNMSPEDSSIYLCSVTGMEGRNTEAFFGQGTRLTVV.

The V and J genes are TRBV6-5 and TRBJ1-2; D is ambiguous. Germline V CDR1 and CDR2: MNHEY, SVGAGI. Trimming took off 2 bases at V and 6 bases at J, with 16 bases between the two ends. The CDR3 covers 15 residues. CDR3 coding DNA: TGTGCCAGCAGTTACATCCCCTCTATCCAGGATGGCTACACCTTC. Translating gives CASSYIPSIQDGYTF.

The chain uses TRBV7-9 and TRBJ1-4; D remains unclear. Trimming left V 5 bases short and J 6 bases short, with 16 bases between. This CDR3 is built from 15 residues. Germline CDR1 SEHNR, CDR2 FQNEAQ (reference sequence). The CDR3 nucleotides are TGTGCCAGCAGCGCGGGCCAGCGGCGGGATGAAAAACTGTTTTTT. Translated: CASSAGQRRDEKLFF.

This rearrangement joins TRBV19 to TRBJ2-1; the D gene is possibly TRBD2 (6 bases). Germline CDR1 is LNHDA and CDR2 is SQIVND (reference sequence). V dropped 6 bases and J dropped 3 bases, with 12 bases sitting between them. The CDR3 consists of 14 residues. The CDR3 nucleotides are TGTGCCAGTAGGGGGGGTCAGGTCTACAATGAGCAGTTCTTC. This translates into CASRGGQVYNEQFF.

The chain employs TRBV7-9 and TRBJ1-1, with 10 nucleotides matching TRBD1. Germline V gives CDR1 SEHNR, CDR2 FQNEAQ (reference sequence). The CDR3 is 14 residues long. The J segment lost 6 bases and the V segment lost 5 bases, leaving 6 bases of the junction unmatched. This CDR3 reads CASSRDRGRPEAFF. The CDR3 DNA reads TGTGCCAGCAGCCGAGACAGGGGGCGTCCTGAAGCTTTCTTT.

This clone was seen a handful of times. The V call is TRBV7-2, the J call TRBJ2-7; TRBD2 aligns across 7 bases. The length of the CDR3 is 15 residues. With V trimmed by 2 bases and J by 4 bases, 8 bases remained unmatched. Germline V gene lookup returns CDR1 SGHTA and CDR2 FQGNSA. The CDR3 DNA follows: TGTGCCAGCAGCTTAACGCGGGAGCCTGGGTACGAGCAGTACTTC. This encodes CASSLTREPGYEQYF.